The 20 T cell receptor beta chains reported below all come from one sample, sequenced in a study of post-analysis software for immune sequencing data. Which antigens these TCRs recognize remains unknown. Overall study results and limits: Among 4 or 5 TRBV segments more frequent in patients than controls were TRBV5-6, TRBV5-1 and TRBV20-1.

Unique-molecular-identifier-tagged TCR beta cDNA libraries were used. MiXCR, applied by TCRdb to the PCR reads, yields one record per CDR3 protein. The sample has 350,000 to 450,000 distinct CDR3 sequences, roughly 36% seen once. The source material was blood. These receptors all come from a girl aged 10-17 years with multiple sclerosis.

This clonotype is a singleton in its sample. This sequence may be a read error, since a much larger clone differs from it by one base. Lacking the conserved final phenylalanine or tryptophan, this CDR3 likely reflects a read error. This rearrangement joins TRBV10-3 to TRBJ2-1; TRBD1 matches 7 bases. V trimming: 2 bases; J trimming: 4 bases; junction bases outside the gene matches: 8. The germline CDR1 and CDR2 sequences are ENHRY and SYGVKD. The CDR3 runs to 16 residues. CDR3 sequence: CAISELMTGSYNEQFL. The CDR3 region has the DNA TGTGCCATCAGTGAGCTAATGACAGGGTCGTACAATGAGCAGTTCCTC.

Only a few counts were recorded for this clonotype. J is TRBJ2-4 and V is TRBV28; tentatively, D is TRBD1 (6 bases). Germline loops: CDR1 MDHEN, CDR2 SYDVKM. This CDR3 has 12 residues. Between the trimmed V and J ends, which lost 3 bases and 13 bases, there was a span of 13 bases. The DNA of the CDR3 is TGTGCCAGCAGTTTGGACAGCTGGGGACAGTACTTC. Translation: CASSLDSWGQYF.

This clonotype was detected only a few times. The chain employs TRBV24-1 and TRBJ2-2, with no clear D. The germline V gene has CDR1 KGHDR and CDR2 SFDVKD. V lost 5 bases and J lost 3, with 3 bases in between. The CDR3 has 12 amino acids. CDR3 sequence: CATSGYTGELFF. For the CDR3, the DNA is TGTGCCACCAGTGGTTACACCGGGGAGCTGTTTTTT.

With regard to this clonotype: A much larger clone lies one base from this, so it may be a read error. This chain links TRBV20-1 with TRBJ1-1, with D hard to call. Trimming removed 2 bases from V and 1 base from J, with 2 bases in between. The CDR3 is 11 amino acids. Per germline, CDR1 DFQATT and CDR2 SNEGSKA (reference sequence). Written as DNA, the CDR3 is TGCAGTGCTAGACCGAACACTGAAGCTTTCTTT. Translated, it gives CSARPNTEAFF.

This chain links TRBV9 with TRBJ2-1, with D hard to call. Trimming cost V 5 bases and J 6 bases, with 12 bases left between them. The CDR3 sequence is 13 residues long. Germline CDR1 and CDR2: SGDLS and YYNGEE. The CDR3 DNA follows: TGTGCCAGCAGAGGGCCCATTAGCAATGAGCAGTTCTTC. This translates into CASRGPISNEQFF.

This clonotype was picked up many times. The chain couples TRBV10-3 to TRBJ1-1; TRBD1 might be the D (5 bases). Germline CDR1 ENHRY, CDR2 SYGVKD. V lost 3 bases and J 6 bases, leaving 17 bases between the germline ends. CDR3 size: 15 residues. CDR3: CAISDRGLIGAEAFF. The DNA for the CDR3 is TGTGCCATCAGTGATCGGGGACTTATTGGGGCTGAAGCTTTCTTT.

The chain employs TRBV12-3 or TRBV12-4 and TRBJ1-2; D might be TRBD1 (5 bases). This CDR3 has 12 amino acids. The V and J ends lost 6 bases and 8 bases respectively, with 13 bases between them. In DNA form, the CDR3 reads TGTGCCAGCAGCCCCCGGGACTTGGGCTACACCTTC. The encoded protein is CASSPRDLGYTF.

This clonotype has a handful of counts. The chain links TRBV20-1 to TRBJ2-7; tentatively, D is TRBD1 (5 bases). Trimming cost V 5 bases and J 0 bases, with 11 bases left between them. The CDR3 covers 13 residues. Germline loops: CDR1 DFQATT, CDR2 SNEGSKA (reference sequence). The CDR3 here is CSAGHRSSYEQYF. The CDR3, as DNA: TGCAGTGCTGGCCACAGGAGCTCCTACGAGCAGTACTTC.

CDR3 coding DNA: TGCGCCAGCAGCTTGGAGTCTAGCGGGGACACGGAGCAGTACTTC. The encoded protein is CASSLESSGDTEQYF. The chain couples TRBV5-1 to TRBJ2-7; 9 nucleotides agree with TRBD2. The germline V gene encodes CDR1 SGHRS and CDR2 YFSETQ. This CDR3 contains 15 residues. V was pared by 0 bases and J by 7 bases, with 8 bases of the junction left unmatched.

This clonotype showed up just a few times. The V call is TRBV5-4, the J call TRBJ2-7, with D possibly matching TRBD2 (5 bases). The last part of the DNA fits TRBJ2-5 better; the J call may be wrong. Germline V lookup: CDR1 SGHNT, CDR2 YYREEE (reference sequence). The CDR3 extends over 13 amino acids. CDR3 DNA sequence: TGTGCCGGCGGCGGGTTAAGCCAAGAGACCCAGTACTTC. It codes for CAGGGLSQETQYF.

The rearrangement uses TRBV15 and TRBJ2-5; D remains ambiguous. This CDR3 contains 13 residues. The V gene's germline CDR1 is LNHNV and CDR2 YYDKDF (reference sequence). V was trimmed by 5 bases and J by 1 base, leaving 8 bases between them. In DNA, the CDR3 is TGTGCCACCAGCTACAGACCCCAAGAGACCCAGTACTTC. Protein product: CATSYRPQETQYF.

Ten or more counts support this clonotype. The chain employs TRBV6-5 and TRBJ1-4; 10 nucleotides agree with TRBD1. The length of the CDR3 is 14 residues. After removal of 4 bases from V and 9 bases from J, the junction contained 5 bases not matched to a gene. From germline, CDR1 is MNHEY and CDR2 SVGAGI. The CDR3 nucleotides are TGTGCCAGCAGTTCACGACAGGGGGCTCAAAAACTGTTTTTT. Translation: CASSSRQGAQKLFF.

This clonotype was detected many times. The chain uses TRBV15 and TRBJ2-3; TRBD2 agrees at 9 bases. The CDR3 covers 16 residues. Losses at the gene ends were 4 bases for V and 0 bases for J; bases not matched to a gene: 5. CDR1 and CDR2 from the germline V gene are LNHNV and YYDKDF (reference sequence). The CDR3 loop is CATSTRLAASTDTQYF. Written as DNA, the CDR3 is TGTGCCACCAGCACCAGACTAGCGGCTAGCACAGATACGCAGTATTTT.

In regard to this clonotype: A junction boundary mismatches the germline segment, possibly from a read error. V is TRBV7-8 and J is TRBJ2-3; TRBD2 matches 11 bases. Germline V gene sequence: CDR1 SGHVS, CDR2 FQNEAQ. The CDR3 length is 16 residues. CDR3: CASSPPTSGKTGTQYF. CDR3 nucleotide sequence: TGTGCCAGCAGCCCCCCGACTAGCGGGAAAACAGGTACGCAGTATTTT.

This clonotype was seen ten or more times. This sequence joins TRBV5-1 and TRBJ2-1; D assignment may be TRBD1 or TRBD2 (5 bases each). V dropped 0 bases and J dropped 0 bases, with 10 bases sitting between them. Germline V gives CDR1 SGHRS, CDR2 YFSETQ. This CDR3 comprises 16 residues. CDR3: CASSLGEGSSYNEQFF. As DNA, the CDR3 is TGCGCCAGCAGCTTGGGTGAGGGGTCCTCCTACAATGAGCAGTTCTTC.

This clonotype has at least ten counts. This rearrangement joins TRBV20-1 to TRBJ2-7; weak D call: TRBD1 (6 bases). This CDR3 has 16 amino acids. V was clipped by 0 bases and J by 0 bases, with 15 bases between them. Germline-derived CDR1 and CDR2 are DFQATT and SNEGSKA (reference sequence). CDR3 protein: CSARDPRDRSSYEQYF. In DNA form, the CDR3 reads TGCAGTGCTAGAGATCCTAGAGACAGGAGCTCCTACGAGCAGTACTTC.

The chain is built from TRBV13 and TRBJ2-1, with D possibly TRBD1 on 6 matching bases. Germline CDR1 PRHDT, CDR2 FYEKMQ (reference sequence). The CDR3 has 14 amino acids. With 0 bases removed from V and 7 bases from J, the gap between germline ends came to 10 bases. The CDR3 reads CASSLGRQGNEQFF. CDR3 nucleotide sequence: TGTGCCAGCAGCTTAGGGCGGCAGGGGAATGAGCAGTTCTTC.

This clonotype was seen repeatedly, ten times or more. The rearrangement uses TRBV4-1 and TRBJ2-7; 9 nucleotides match TRBD1. Trimming removed 3 bases from V and 1 base from J; junction bases left unmatched: 1. Germline CDR1 reads MGHRA; CDR2 reads YSYEKL. The CDR3 runs to 14 residues. CDR3 protein: CASSHGQGSYEQYF. The CDR3 nucleotides are TGCGCCAGCAGCCACGGACAGGGGTCCTACGAGCAGTACTTC.

V and J are TRBV20-1 and TRBJ1-5; 7 bases match TRBD1. Germline V gives CDR1 DFQATT, CDR2 SNEGSKA (reference sequence). Trimming cost V 7 bases and J 5 bases; bases outside gene matches: 11. The CDR3 contains 14 residues. Here the CDR3 reads CSVWTGLAYQPQHF. DNA of the CDR3: TGCAGTGTTTGGACAGGCTTGGCCTATCAGCCCCAGCATTTT.

This clonotype was seen a few times. The chain carries TRBV20-1 and TRBJ1-1, with D tentatively TRBD1 (6 bases). The germline V and J ends were trimmed by 0 bases and 7 bases, with 15 bases remaining between them. The length of the CDR3 is 14 residues. CDR1 DFQATT and CDR2 SNEGSKA come from the germline V gene (reference sequence). The CDR3 bases are TGCAGTGCTAGAGATCCGGACAGCGAGATTGAAGCTTTCTTT. Its protein product is CSARDPDSEIEAFF.